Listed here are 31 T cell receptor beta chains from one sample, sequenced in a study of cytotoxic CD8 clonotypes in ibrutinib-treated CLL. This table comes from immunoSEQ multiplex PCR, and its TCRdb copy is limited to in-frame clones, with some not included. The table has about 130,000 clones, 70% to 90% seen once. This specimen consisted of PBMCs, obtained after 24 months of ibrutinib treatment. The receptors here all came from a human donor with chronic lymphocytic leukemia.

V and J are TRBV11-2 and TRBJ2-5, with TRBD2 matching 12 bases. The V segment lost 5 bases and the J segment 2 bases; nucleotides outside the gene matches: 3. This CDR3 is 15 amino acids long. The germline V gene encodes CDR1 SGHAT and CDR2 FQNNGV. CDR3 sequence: CASSPGLAGQETQYF. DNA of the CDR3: TGTGCCAGCAGCCCCGGACTAGCGGGGCAAGAGACCCAGTACTTC. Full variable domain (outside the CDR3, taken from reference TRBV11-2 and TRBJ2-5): EAGVAQSPRYKIIEKRQSVAFWCNPISGHATLYWYQQILGQGPKLLIQFQNNGVVDDSQLPKDRFSAERLKGVDSTLKIQPAKLEDSAVYLCASSPGLAGQETQYFGPGTRLLVL.

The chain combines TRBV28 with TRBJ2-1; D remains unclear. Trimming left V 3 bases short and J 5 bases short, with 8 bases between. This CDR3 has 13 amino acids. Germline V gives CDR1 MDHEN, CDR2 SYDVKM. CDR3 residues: CASSFRFNNEQFF. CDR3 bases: TGTGCCAGCAGTTTTCGGTTCAACAATGAGCAGTTCTTC.

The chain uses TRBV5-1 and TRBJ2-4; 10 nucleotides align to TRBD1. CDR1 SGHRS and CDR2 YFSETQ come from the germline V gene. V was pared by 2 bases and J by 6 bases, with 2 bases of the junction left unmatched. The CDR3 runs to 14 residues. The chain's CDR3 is CASSFGDRGNIQYF. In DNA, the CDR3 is TGCGCCAGCAGCTTTGGGGACAGGGGAAACATTCAGTACTTC.

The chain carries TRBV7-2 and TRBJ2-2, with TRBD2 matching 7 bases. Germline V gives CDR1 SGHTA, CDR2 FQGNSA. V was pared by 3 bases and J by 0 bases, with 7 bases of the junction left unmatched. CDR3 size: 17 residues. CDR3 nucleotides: TGTGCCAGCAGCTTCCGAGCCGGACTAGCGAACACCGGGGAGCTGTTTTTT. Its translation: CASSFRAGLANTGELFF.

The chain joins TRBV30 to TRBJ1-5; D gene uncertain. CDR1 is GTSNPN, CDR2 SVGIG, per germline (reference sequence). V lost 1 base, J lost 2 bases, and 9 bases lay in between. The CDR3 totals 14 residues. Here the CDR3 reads CAWSGQWGNQPQHF. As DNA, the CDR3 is TGTGCCTGGAGTGGGCAATGGGGCAATCAGCCCCAGCATTTT.

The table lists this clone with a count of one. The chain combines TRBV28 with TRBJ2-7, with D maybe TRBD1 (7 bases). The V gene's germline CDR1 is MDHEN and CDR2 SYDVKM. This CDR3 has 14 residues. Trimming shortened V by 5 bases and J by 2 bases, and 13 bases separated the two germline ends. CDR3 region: CASSRAGGTYEQYF. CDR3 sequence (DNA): TGTGCCAGCAGTCGGGCAGGGGGGACCTACGAGCAGTACTTC.

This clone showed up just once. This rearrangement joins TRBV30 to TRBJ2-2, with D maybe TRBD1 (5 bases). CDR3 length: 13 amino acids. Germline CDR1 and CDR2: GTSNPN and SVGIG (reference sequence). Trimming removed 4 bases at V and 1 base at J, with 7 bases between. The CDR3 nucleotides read TGTGCCTGGACAACAGGGAACACCGGGGAGCTGTTTTTT. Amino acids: CAWTTGNTGELFF. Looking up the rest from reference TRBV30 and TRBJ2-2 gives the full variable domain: SQTIHQWPATLVQPVGSPLSLECTVEGTSNPNLYWYRQAAGRGLQLLFYSVGIGQISSEVPQNLSASRPQDRQFILSSKKLLLSDSGFYLCAWTTGNTGELFFGEGSRLTVL.

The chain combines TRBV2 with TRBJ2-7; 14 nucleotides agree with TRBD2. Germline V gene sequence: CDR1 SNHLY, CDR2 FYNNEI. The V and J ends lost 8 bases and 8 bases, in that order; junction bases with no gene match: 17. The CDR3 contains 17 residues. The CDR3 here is CASWSALMTSGGAKQYF. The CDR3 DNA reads TGTGCCAGCTGGTCTGCTCTTATGACTAGCGGGGGGGCCAAGCAGTACTTC.

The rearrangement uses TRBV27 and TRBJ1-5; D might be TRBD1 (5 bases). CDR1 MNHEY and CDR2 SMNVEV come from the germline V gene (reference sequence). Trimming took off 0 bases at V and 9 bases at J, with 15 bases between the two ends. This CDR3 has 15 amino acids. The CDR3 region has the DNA TGTGCCAGCAGTTTATCGTTGACGGTGAGGGGGCCCCAGCATTTT. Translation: CASSLSLTVRGPQHF.

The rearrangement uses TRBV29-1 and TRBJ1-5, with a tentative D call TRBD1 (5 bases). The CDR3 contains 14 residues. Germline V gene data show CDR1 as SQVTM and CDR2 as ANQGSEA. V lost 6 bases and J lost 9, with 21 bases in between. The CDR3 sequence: CSVRAGGPDSPQHF. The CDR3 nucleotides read TGCAGCGTAAGGGCTGGGGGACCGGACTCGCCCCAGCATTTT.

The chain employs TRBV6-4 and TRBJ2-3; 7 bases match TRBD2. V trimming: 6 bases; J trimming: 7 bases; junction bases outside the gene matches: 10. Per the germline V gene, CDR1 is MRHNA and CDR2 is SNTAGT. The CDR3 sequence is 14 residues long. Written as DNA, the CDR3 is TGTGCCAGCAGCGCTTCGCGGGAGCAATATACGCAGTATTTT. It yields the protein CASSASREQYTQYF.

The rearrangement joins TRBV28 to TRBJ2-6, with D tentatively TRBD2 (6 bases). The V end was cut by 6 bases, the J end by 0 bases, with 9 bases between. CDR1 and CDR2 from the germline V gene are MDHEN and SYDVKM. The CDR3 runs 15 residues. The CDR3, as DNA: TGTGCCAGCAGCCCAGCGGGCTCTGGGGCCAACGTCCTGACTTTC. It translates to CASSPAGSGANVLTF.

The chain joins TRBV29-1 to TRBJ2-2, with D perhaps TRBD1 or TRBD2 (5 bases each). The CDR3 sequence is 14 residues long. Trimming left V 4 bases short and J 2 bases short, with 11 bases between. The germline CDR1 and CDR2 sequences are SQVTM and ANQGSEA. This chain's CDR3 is CSVVRGPNTGELFF. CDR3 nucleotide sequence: TGCAGCGTTGTGAGGGGACCCAACACCGGGGAGCTGTTTTTT.

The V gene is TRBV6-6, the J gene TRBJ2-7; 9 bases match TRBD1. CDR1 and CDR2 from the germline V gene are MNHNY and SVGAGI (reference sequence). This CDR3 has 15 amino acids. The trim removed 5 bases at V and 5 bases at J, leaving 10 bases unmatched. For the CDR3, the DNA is TGTGCCAGCAGTAAACCGGGACAGGGCAACAACGAGCAGTACTTC. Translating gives CASSKPGQGNNEQYF.

The CDR3 DNA is TGTGCCAGCAGTAAGGGACAGGGGGCTCGAGAGCAGTACTTC. It translates to CASSKGQGAREQYF. J is TRBJ2-7 and V is TRBV2; 12 bases fit TRBD1. V was pared by 5 bases and J by 7 bases, with 6 bases of the junction left unmatched. The germline CDR1 and CDR2 sequences are SNHLY and FYNNEI. CDR3 size: 14 residues.

CDR3 sequence (DNA): TGTGCCAGCAGTTTACCAGGATACTACGAGCAGTACTTC. Translating it yields CASSLPGYYEQYF. This chain links TRBV27 with TRBJ2-7; D unclear. The CDR3 is 13 residues long. The V and J ends lost 2 bases and 3 bases respectively, with 8 bases between them. CDR1 and CDR2 (germline): MNHEY, SMNVEV (reference sequence).

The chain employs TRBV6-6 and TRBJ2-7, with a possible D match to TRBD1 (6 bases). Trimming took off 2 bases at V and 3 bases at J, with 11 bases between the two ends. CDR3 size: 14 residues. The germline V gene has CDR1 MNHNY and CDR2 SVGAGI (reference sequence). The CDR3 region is CASSYLTGHYEQYF. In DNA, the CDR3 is TGTGCCAGCAGTTACCTTACAGGGCACTACGAGCAGTACTTC.

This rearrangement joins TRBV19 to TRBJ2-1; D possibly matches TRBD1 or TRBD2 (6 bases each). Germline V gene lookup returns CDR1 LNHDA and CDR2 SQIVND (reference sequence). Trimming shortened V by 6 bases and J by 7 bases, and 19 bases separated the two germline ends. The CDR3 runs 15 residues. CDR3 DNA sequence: TGTGCCAGTAGAGGTTCGAGAGGGGGGACAAATGAGCAGTTCTTC. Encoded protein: CASRGSRGGTNEQFF.

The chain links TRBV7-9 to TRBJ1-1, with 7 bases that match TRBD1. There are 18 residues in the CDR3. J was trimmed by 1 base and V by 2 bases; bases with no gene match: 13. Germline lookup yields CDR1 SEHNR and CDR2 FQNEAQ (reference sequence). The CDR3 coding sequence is TGTGCCAGCAGCTTACCGACAGGGCCGGCGATATCGAACACTGAAGCTTTCTTT. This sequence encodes CASSLPTGPAISNTEAFF.

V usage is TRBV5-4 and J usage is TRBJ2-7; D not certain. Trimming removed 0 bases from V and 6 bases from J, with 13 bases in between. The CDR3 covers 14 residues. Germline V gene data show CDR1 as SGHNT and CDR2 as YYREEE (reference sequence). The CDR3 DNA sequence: TGTGCCAGCAGCTTGGAAGGTGGCCTAACCGAGCAGTACTTC. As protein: CASSLEGGLTEQYF.

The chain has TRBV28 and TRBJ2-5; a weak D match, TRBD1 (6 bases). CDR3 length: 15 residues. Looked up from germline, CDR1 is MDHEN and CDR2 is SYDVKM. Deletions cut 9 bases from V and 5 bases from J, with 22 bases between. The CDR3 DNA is TGTGCCAGTTCTCCATTGGGGGCCGGGGTGGAGACCCAGTACTTC. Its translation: CASSPLGAGVETQYF.

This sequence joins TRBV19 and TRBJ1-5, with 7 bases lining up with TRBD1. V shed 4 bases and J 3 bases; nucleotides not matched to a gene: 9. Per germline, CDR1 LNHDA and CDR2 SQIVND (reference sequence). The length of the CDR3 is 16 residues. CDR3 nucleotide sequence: TGTGCCAGTAGTAGACGACAGGGATGGGACAATCAGCCCCAGCATTTT. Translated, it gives CASSRRQGWDNQPQHF.

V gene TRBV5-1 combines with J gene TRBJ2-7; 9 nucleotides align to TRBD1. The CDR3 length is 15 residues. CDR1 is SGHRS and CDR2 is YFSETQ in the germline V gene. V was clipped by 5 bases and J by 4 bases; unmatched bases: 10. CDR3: CASSLSGTGLYEQYF. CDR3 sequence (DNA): TGCGCCAGCAGTTTATCCGGGACAGGGTTGTACGAGCAGTACTTC.

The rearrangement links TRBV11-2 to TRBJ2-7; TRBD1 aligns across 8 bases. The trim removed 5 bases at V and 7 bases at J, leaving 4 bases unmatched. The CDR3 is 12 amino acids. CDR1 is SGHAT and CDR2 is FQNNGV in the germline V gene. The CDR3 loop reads CASSPDRGEQYF. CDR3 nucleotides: TGTGCCAGCAGCCCCGACAGGGGTGAGCAGTACTTC. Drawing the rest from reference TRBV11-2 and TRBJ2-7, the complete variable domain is EAGVAQSPRYKIIEKRQSVAFWCNPISGHATLYWYQQILGQGPKLLIQFQNNGVVDDSQLPKDRFSAERLKGVDSTLKIQPAKLEDSAVYLCASSPDRGEQYFGPGTRLTVT.

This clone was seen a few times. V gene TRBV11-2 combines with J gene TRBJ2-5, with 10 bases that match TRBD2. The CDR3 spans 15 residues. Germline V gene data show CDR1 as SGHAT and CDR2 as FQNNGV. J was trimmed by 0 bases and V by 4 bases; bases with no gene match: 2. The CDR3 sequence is CASSSGLADQETQYF. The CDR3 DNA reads TGTGCCAGCAGCTCTGGACTAGCGGACCAAGAGACCCAGTACTTC.

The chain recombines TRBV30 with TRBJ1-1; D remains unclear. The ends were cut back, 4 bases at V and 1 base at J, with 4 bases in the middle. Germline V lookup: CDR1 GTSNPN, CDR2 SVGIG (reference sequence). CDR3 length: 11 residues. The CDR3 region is CAWTRNTEAFF. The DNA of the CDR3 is TGTGCCTGGACGAGGAACACTGAAGCTTTCTTT.

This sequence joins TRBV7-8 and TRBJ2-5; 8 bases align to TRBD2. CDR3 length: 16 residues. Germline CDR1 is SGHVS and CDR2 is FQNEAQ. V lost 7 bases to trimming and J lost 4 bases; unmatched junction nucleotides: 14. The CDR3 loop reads CASTHPAGEVGETQYF. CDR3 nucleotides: TGTGCCAGCACCCACCCAGCGGGAGAAGTAGGAGAGACCCAGTACTTC.

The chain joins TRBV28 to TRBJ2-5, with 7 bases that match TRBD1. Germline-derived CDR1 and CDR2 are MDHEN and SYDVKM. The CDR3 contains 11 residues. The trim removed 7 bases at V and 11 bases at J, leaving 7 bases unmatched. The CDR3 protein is CASKGAGEQYF. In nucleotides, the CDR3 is TGTGCCAGCAAGGGGGCAGGGGAGCAGTACTTC.

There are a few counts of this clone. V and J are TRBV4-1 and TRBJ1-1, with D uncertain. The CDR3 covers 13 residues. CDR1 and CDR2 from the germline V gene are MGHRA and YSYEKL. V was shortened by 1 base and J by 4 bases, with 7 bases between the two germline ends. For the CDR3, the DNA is TGCGCCAGCAGCCAAGCGGCAGGCACTGAAGCTTTCTTT. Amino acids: CASSQAAGTEAFF.

CDR3 loop: CAWTLNDRMNTEAFF. In nucleotides, the CDR3 is TGTGCCTGGACTTTGAACGACCGAATGAACACTGAAGCTTTCTTT. V is TRBV30 and J is TRBJ1-1; D unresolved. V was pared by 4 bases and J by 0 bases, with 15 bases between. The germline V gene encodes CDR1 GTSNPN and CDR2 SVGIG (reference sequence). The CDR3 spans 15 residues.

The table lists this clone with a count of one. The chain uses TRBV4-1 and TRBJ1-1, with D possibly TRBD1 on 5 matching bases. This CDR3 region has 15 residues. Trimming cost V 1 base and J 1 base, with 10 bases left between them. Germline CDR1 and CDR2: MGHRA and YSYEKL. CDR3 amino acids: CASSQVRTQNTEAFF. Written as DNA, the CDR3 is TGCGCCAGCAGCCAAGTCCGGACACAGAACACTGAAGCTTTCTTT.